Listed here are 17 T cell receptor beta chains from one sample, sequenced in a study of patients and donors after allogeneic stem cell transplantation. One entry per CDR3 protein results from TCRdb running MiXCR on the RT-PCR reads. The table shows more than 850,000 distinct CDR3 sequences, with roughly 17% occurring only once. Sequencing was done on a sample of blood, either unsorted or a sorted T cell fraction (not recorded which). The receptors shown here come from a human donor who was either an allogeneic HSCT recipient or a stem cell or donor lymphocyte infusion donor (not recorded which). It is not recorded whose cells these are; they may come from a transplant donor.

This chain connects TRBV5-8 to TRBJ2-7; the D gene is possibly TRBD1 (6 bases). Trimming cost V 5 bases and J 1 base, with 19 bases left between them. Germline V gives CDR1 SGHTS, CDR2 YDEGEE. The CDR3 totals 16 residues. The CDR3 bases are TGTGCCAGCAGTTATGGGACAAGGGGGAGTTCCTACGAGCAGTACTTC. Translation: CASSYGTRGSSYEQYF.

This chain uses TRBV12-3 or TRBV12-4 with TRBJ1-1, with no clear D. The CDR3 loop spans 13 amino acids. V lost 10 bases and J lost 0, with 12 bases in between. The CDR3 protein is CATLQGMNTEAFF. The CDR3 bases are TGTGCCACCCTCCAAGGAATGAACACTGAAGCTTTCTTT.

The chain links TRBV9 to TRBJ2-3; D gene uncertain. Deletions cut 1 base from V and 0 bases from J, with 9 bases between. The CDR3 runs to 15 residues. The V gene's germline CDR1 is SGDLS and CDR2 YYNGEE. CDR3 coding DNA: TGTGCCAGCAGCGTAAACTGGGCAAGCACAGATACGCAGTATTTT. Its protein product is CASSVNWASTDTQYF.

This clonotype was counted ten times or more. The chain uses TRBV28 and TRBJ1-1, with D possibly matching TRBD1 (6 bases). This CDR3 has 15 residues. CDR1 is MDHEN and CDR2 is SYDVKM in the germline V gene. The V end was cut by 4 bases, the J end by 1 base, with 13 bases between. The CDR3 sequence is CASSSPGQPNTEAFF. The CDR3 region has the DNA TGTGCCAGCAGTTCCCCGGGACAACCGAACACTGAAGCTTTCTTT.

This clonotype was recorded a few times. This chain links TRBV6-1 with TRBJ2-7, with D tentatively TRBD2 (7 bases). Trimming removed 6 bases from V and 3 bases from J, with 15 bases in between. Germline V gene sequence: CDR1 MNHNS, CDR2 SASEGT. This CDR3 has 14 residues. CDR3: CASSTGEGGYEQYF. The CDR3 DNA reads TGTGCCAGCAGCACCGGGGAGGGGGGCTACGAGCAGTACTTC.

The chain recombines TRBV12-3 or TRBV12-4 with TRBJ1-1; possibly TRBD1 for D (5 bases). CDR3 length: 15 amino acids. With 1 base removed from V and 0 bases from J, the gap between germline ends came to 9 bases. DNA of the CDR3: TGTGCCAGCAGTTTAGGAGACAGACTGAACACTGAAGCTTTCTTT. The encoded protein is CASSLGDRLNTEAFF.

The rearrangement links TRBV5-1 to TRBJ2-2, with 7 positions matching TRBD1. Trimming removed 4 bases from V and 0 bases from J; junction bases left unmatched: 9. The germline V gene has CDR1 SGHRS and CDR2 YFSETQ. The CDR3 runs to 17 residues. This CDR3 is CASSTRKGAANTGELFF. The DNA of the CDR3 is TGCGCCAGCAGCACGCGCAAGGGGGCAGCGAACACCGGGGAGCTGTTTTTT.

The chain recombines TRBV6-1 with TRBJ1-1, with D tentatively TRBD1 (5 bases). With 8 bases removed from V and 6 bases from J, the gap between germline ends came to 10 bases. Germline V gene sequence: CDR1 MNHNS, CDR2 SASEGT. The CDR3 spans 11 residues. The CDR3 here is CASEQTAEAFF. The CDR3 nucleotides are TGTGCCAGCGAACAGACAGCTGAAGCTTTCTTT.

This chain joins TRBV9 and TRBJ2-3, with D perhaps assigned TRBD1 or TRBD2 (7 bases each). The CDR3 extends over 15 amino acids. V lost 3 bases to trimming and J lost 5 bases, with 16 bases between them. Germline values: CDR1 SGDLS, CDR2 YYNGEE. The CDR3 nucleotides are TGTGCCAGCAGCGCTGCGACAGGGAGGGGAGATACGCAGTATTTT. It is translated as CASSAATGRGDTQYF.

This clonotype came up many times. The chain links TRBV7-9 to TRBJ2-7; perhaps TRBD1 as D (5 bases). V dropped 0 bases and J dropped 5 bases, with 5 bases sitting between them. CDR1 and CDR2 (germline): SEHNR, FQNEAQ (reference sequence). This CDR3 has 12 residues. The CDR3, as DNA: TGTGCCAGCAGCTTAGCCAGGGACGAGCAGTACTTC. Translating it yields CASSLARDEQYF.

This clonotype has more than one count but fewer than ten. The chain has TRBV20-1 and TRBJ2-1; D assignment may be TRBD1 or TRBD2 (5 bases each). This CDR3 spans 13 amino acids. V gave up 6 bases and J gave up 7 bases, with 16 bases separating them. Per the germline V gene, CDR1 is DFQATT and CDR2 is SNEGSKA (reference sequence). The CDR3 DNA sequence: TGCAGTGCCCCGGGACCCACCGGGAATGAGCAGTTCTTC. Residues: CSAPGPTGNEQFF.

The chain employs TRBV9 and TRBJ2-5; 7 bases agree with TRBD2. CDR1 and CDR2 (germline): SGDLS, YYNGEE. Unmatched junction bases numbered 3, after V lost 0 bases and J lost 1 base. CDR3 length: 15 amino acids. CDR3 in DNA: TGTGCCAGCAGCGTAGTATCTAGCGGCCAAGAGACCCAGTACTTC. This sequence encodes CASSVVSSGQETQYF.

At least ten counts were recorded for this clonotype. V gene TRBV11-2 combines with J gene TRBJ2-7; TRBD2 agrees at 8 bases. This CDR3 is 15 amino acids long. V lost 1 base and J lost 1; bases outside the gene matches: 3. Germline CDR1 and CDR2: SGHAT and FQNNGV. The CDR3: CASSLGASGSYEQYF. CDR3 DNA: TGTGCCAGCAGCTTAGGGGCTAGCGGGTCCTACGAGCAGTACTTC.

The chain has TRBV11-1 and TRBJ2-1, with D uncertain. Per germline, CDR1 SGHAT and CDR2 FQDESV (reference sequence). V was shortened by 5 bases and J by 8 bases, with 13 bases between the two germline ends. The CDR3 totals 13 residues. CDR3 sequence (DNA): TGTGCCAGCAGCCCCTCCCGCTTCCATGAGCAGTTCTTC. It specifies CASSPSRFHEQFF.

The chain has TRBV30 and TRBJ1-3, with D possibly being TRBD1 (5 bases). From germline, CDR1 is GTSNPN and CDR2 SVGIG (reference sequence). The V and J ends lost 2 bases and 2 bases respectively, with 13 bases between them. CDR3 length: 15 residues. CDR3 sequence: CAWSRTGTTGNTIYF. CDR3 bases: TGTGCCTGGAGTCGAACCGGGACGACTGGAAACACCATATATTTT.

The sample holds a few counts of this clonotype. V gene TRBV7-3 combines with J gene TRBJ1-2; D is unclear. The germline CDR1 and CDR2 sequences are SGHTA and FQGTGA. CDR3 size: 9 residues. Trimming took 8 bases from V and 7 from J, leaving 5 bases between them. The CDR3 DNA is TGTGCCAGCGGTAGTGGCTACACCTTC. It is translated as CASGSGYTF.

This chain uses TRBV7-2 with TRBJ1-3; 9 nucleotides match TRBD1. With V trimmed by 6 bases and J by 0 bases, 3 bases remained unmatched. The CDR3 consists of 15 residues. Germline V gene lookup returns CDR1 SGHTA and CDR2 FQGNSA. The CDR3 region has the DNA TGTGCCAGCAGACCGGACAGGGGCTCTGGAAACACCATATATTTT. This gives the protein CASRPDRGSGNTIYF. The full variable domain, completed using reference TRBV7-2 and TRBJ1-3, is GAGVSQSPSNKVTEKGKDVELRCDPISGHTALYWYRQSLGQGLEFLIYFQGNSAPDKSGLPSDRFSAERTGGSVSTLTIQRTQQEDSAVYLCASRPDRGSGNTIYFGEGSWLTVV.